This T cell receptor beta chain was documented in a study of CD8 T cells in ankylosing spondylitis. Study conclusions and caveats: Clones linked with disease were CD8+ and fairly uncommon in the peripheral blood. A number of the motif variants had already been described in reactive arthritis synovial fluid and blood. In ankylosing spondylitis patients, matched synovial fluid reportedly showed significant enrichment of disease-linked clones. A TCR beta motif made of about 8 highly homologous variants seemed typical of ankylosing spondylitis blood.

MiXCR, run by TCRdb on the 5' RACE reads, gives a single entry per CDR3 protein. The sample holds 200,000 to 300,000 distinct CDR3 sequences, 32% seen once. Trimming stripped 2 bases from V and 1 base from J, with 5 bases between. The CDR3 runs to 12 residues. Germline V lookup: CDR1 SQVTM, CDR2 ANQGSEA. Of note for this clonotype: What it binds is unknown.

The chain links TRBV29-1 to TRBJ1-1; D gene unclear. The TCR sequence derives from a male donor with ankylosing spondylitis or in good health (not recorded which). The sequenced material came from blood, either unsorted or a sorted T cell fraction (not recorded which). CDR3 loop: CSVENTNTEAFF. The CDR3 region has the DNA TGCAGCGTTGAAAACACGAACACTGAAGCTTTCTTT.